This record covers a single TCR beta chain. Antigen unknown. The length of the CDR3 is 13 residues. V gave up 3 bases and J gave up 1 base, with 10 bases separating them. Germline assignment: CDR1 DFQATT and CDR2 SNEGSKA (reference sequence). RNA transcripts were the template for amplifying TCR beta CDR3 regions. Initially, a first-round RT-PCR of the TCR CDR3 employed the HTBI primer set. TCRdb redid the calling of the multiplex PCR reads with MiXCR, one entry per CDR3 protein. Among about 180,000 distinct CDR3 sequences, more than 15% were seen once, and the ten largest hold roughly 28%. This sample was taken from a study of T cells in Graves' hyperthyroidism and ophthalmopathy. Study overall: At initial diagnosis, before any treatment had begun, peripheral blood was obtained.

Exclusions: uncontrolled infection, other autoimmune disease, pregnancy, lactation. Study-level results: Ophthalmopathy, as predicted by the model, came a median approximately 6.5 months after the prediction. Most thyroid clonotypes expanded above 0.001 were also detected in blood.

Sequencing used blood. The sequence came from a woman between 45 and 60 years old with Graves' hyperthyroidism. The rearrangement links TRBV20-1 to TRBJ2-7; no firm D call. The CDR3 spells CSASPALSYEQYF. The CDR3 nucleotides read TGCAGTGCTAGCCCCGCCCTTTCCTACGAGCAGTACTTC.